A selection of T cell receptor beta chains follows, all from one sample in a study of blood T cell repertoires in COVID-19. Measured with immunoSEQ multiplex PCR; TCRdb has only the in-frame clones, and not every one. Among roughly 330,000 clones listed, approximately 90% were seen once. The sequencing input was peripheral blood. Source of these receptors: a woman aged 45 to 65 with active or convalescent COVID-19. Both conserved end residues are part of each CDR3. The order of the fields is D gene, V gene, clone size, J gene, CDR3 DNA, CDR3 protein. A D gene is named only where the DNA matches it firmly. Some rows mark clone size as missing; the rest say once, few, many or name a class of expanded clone.

>-|TRBV20-1|-|TRBJ2-1
TGCAGTGCTCCGAGCCGTGAGCAGTTCTTC
CSAPSREQFF
>-|TRBV5-6|-|TRBJ1-3
TGTGCCAGCAGCTTACGACAGGCTGGAAACACCATATATTTT
CASSLRQAGNTIYF
>-|TRBV18|few|TRBJ2-1
TGTGCCAGCTCACCACCGCGGGTAGATCCGGCCAATGAGCAGTTCTTC
CASSPPRVDPANEQFF
>-|TRBV5-1|-|TRBJ1-1
TGCGCCAGCAGCTTGGCGGCCGGAGTGAACACTGAAGCTTTCTTT
CASSLAAGVNTEAFF
>-|TRBV29-1|-|TRBJ1-4
TGCAGCGTTGGCGTGACAACTAATGAAAAACTGTTTTTT
CSVGVTTNEKLFF
>TRBD1|TRBV7-2|-|TRBJ1-5
TGTGCCAGCAGCTCAGGGACAGGGGGACCCTATAGCAATCAGCCCCAGCATTTT
CASSSGTGGPYSNQPQHF
>-|TRBV7-2|-|TRBJ1-6
TGTGCCAGCAGCTTAGGGGGCAGGGGCTATAATTCACCCCTCCACTTT
CASSLGGRGYNSPLHF
>-|TRBV2|-|TRBJ1-4
TGTGCCAGCACGGGAACAGCGACTGAAAAACTGTTTTTT
CASTGTATEKLFF
>TRBD2|TRBV5-1|-|TRBJ2-1
TGCGCCAGCAGCCCCGGGACTAGCGGGAGCTATGAGCAGTTCTTC
CASSPGTSGSYEQFF
>-|TRBV4-3|-|TRBJ1-4
TGCGCCAGCAGCCAAGGCAGACTAACAACTAATGAAAAACTGTTTTTT
CASSQGRLTTNEKLFF
>-|TRBV29-1|once|TRBJ1-1
TGCAGCGGACGCAGGGTGCGTGATGAAGCTTTCTTT
CSGRRVRDEAFF
>TRBD1|TRBV10-3|-|TRBJ1-1
TGTGCCATCAGTGCCATCCAGGGGGCAGCTGAAGCTTTCTTT
CAISAIQGAAEAFF
>-|TRBV9|-|TRBJ2-7
TGTGCCAGCAGCGTAGCGCTCGGTCATTCCTACGAGCAGTACTTC
CASSVALGHSYEQYF
>-|TRBV19|-|TRBJ1-2
TGTGCCAGGTCGGGGGGGCGAAGCTATGGCTACACCTTC
CARSGGRSYGYTF
>-|TRBV6-6|once|TRBJ2-6
TGTGCCAGCAGTCATCGAGGGAGAACAGCCTCTGGGGCCAACGTCCTGACTTTC
CASSHRGRTASGANVLTF
>-|TRBV18|-|TRBJ1-6
TGTGCCAGCTCCCCGGACAGCAATTCACCCCTCCACTTT
CASSPDSNSPLHF
>-|TRBV4-1|-|TRBJ2-7
TGCGCCAGCAGCCAAGACCACACCTACGAGCAGTACTTC
CASSQDHTYEQYF
>TRBD1|TRBV19|few|TRBJ2-2
TGTGCCACCCGTACCACAGGGGGTTTAGGGGAGCTGTTTTTT
CATRTTGGLGELFF
>TRBD2|TRBV10-3|-|TRBJ2-3
TGTGCCATCAGTAGACTAGCGGGGGCCTACGATACGCAGTATTTT
CAISRLAGAYDTQYF
>-|TRBV11-2|-|TRBJ2-5
TGTGCCAGCAACCCGGACAGAGGGGAGACCCAGTACTTC
CASNPDRGETQYF
>-|TRBV6-1|once|TRBJ2-7
TGTGCCAGCAGTGACACGCGTCGGTCCTACGAGCAGTACTTC
CASSDTRRSYEQYF